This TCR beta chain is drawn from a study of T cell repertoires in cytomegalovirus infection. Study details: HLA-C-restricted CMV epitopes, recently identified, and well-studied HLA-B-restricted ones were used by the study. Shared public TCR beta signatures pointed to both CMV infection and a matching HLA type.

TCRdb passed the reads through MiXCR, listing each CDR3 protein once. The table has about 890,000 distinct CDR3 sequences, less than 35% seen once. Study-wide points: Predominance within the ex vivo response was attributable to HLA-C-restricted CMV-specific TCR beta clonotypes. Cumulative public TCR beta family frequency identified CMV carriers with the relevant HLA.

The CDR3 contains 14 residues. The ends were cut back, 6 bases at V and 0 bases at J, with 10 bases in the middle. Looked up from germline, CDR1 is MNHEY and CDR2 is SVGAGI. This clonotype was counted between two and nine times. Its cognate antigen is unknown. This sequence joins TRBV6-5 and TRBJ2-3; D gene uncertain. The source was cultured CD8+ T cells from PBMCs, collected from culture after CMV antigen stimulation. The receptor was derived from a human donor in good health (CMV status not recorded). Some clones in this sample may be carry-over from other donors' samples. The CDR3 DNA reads TGTGCCAGCAGGCCGTCATCTAGCACAGATACGCAGTATTTT. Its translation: CASRPSSSTDTQYF.